The TCR beta chain under discussion was sequenced for a study of T cells in Graves' hyperthyroidism and ophthalmopathy. Background on the study: Any treatment followed the collection of peripheral blood at initial diagnosis.

Researchers amplified the TCR beta CDR3 regions from RNA transcripts. HTBI primers were employed in a first-round RT-PCR of the TCR CDR3. TCRdb reprocessed the multiplex PCR reads via MiXCR and lists one record per CDR3 protein. The sample has approximately 270,000 distinct CDR3 sequences; 13% to 15% are singletons. Details on this clonotype: Germline is not matched at one junction end, which may reflect a read error.

This CDR3 comprises 17 residues. CDR1 SGHRS and CDR2 YFSETQ come from the germline V gene. Sequenced: blood. J is TRBJ2-1 and V is TRBV5-1; 10 bases are a match to TRBD2. This receptor was taken from a woman in her thirties or forties with Graves' hyperthyroidism that later progressed to Graves' ophthalmopathy. The CDR3 sequence: CANSRKTSGWEYNEQFF. For the CDR3, the DNA is TGCGCCAACAGCCGGAAGACTAGCGGGTGGGAATACAATGAGCAGTTCTTC.